Each of the 9 T cell receptor beta chains below was sequenced from the same sample in a study of tumor-infiltrating lymphocytes in primary liver carcinoma. RNA and DNA were co-extracted from around 20-30 mg of unsorted bulk tissue. Total RNA amounting to 500 ng was the source from which TCR beta cDNA was made with a constant-region primer. Libraries for TCR beta were built through three nested multiplex PCR rounds, which together made up a slightly modified ARM-PCR procedure. TRBV1-TRBV30 forward and Cbeta reverse primers drove the first two approximately 10-cycle rounds. MiXCR was run by TCRdb on the multiplex PCR reads, yielding one entry per CDR3 protein. The sample includes tens of thousands of distinct CDR3 sequences, 70% to 80% of them seen just once. The sample comprised liver tumor tissue from sampling region 2. Regarding subset: tumor region T2, inferior pole. The receptors come from a man aged 40-55 years with primary liver carcinoma and hepatitis B virus infection.

In the case of this clonotype: The junction departs from germline at one end; a sequencing error may be responsible. The chain couples TRBV24-1 to TRBJ1-3; no definite D call. The CDR3 is made up of 12 amino acids. The germline V gene encodes CDR1 KGHDR and CDR2 SFDVKD. The CDR3 DNA is TGTGCCGCCAGTGAAAACGATAACACCATATATTTT. Its protein is CAASENDNTIYF.

This clonotype occurred a few times. This may come from a read error, since a much larger clone is one base off. The chain joins TRBV4-1 to TRBJ2-3; 10 positions match TRBD2. V gave up 4 bases and J gave up 9 bases; unmatched junction bases: 10. This CDR3 comprises 15 residues. Germline-derived CDR1 and CDR2 are MGHRA and YSYEKL. CDR3: CASSLTGASGSTQYF. CDR3 coding DNA: TGCGCCAGCAGCCTCACCGGGGCTAGCGGGAGCACGCAGTATTTT.

Notes on this clonotype: A read error is likely, as this CDR3 ends without the conserved phenylalanine or tryptophan. V and J are TRBV5-1 and TRBJ2-5; D perhaps matches TRBD2 (7 bases). This CDR3 region has 13 residues. The germline CDR1 and CDR2 sequences are SGHRS and YFSETQ. The CDR3 nucleotides read TGCGCCAGCAGCTGGGGGGGCCAAGGGACCCAGTACCTC. Its translation: CASSWGGQGTQYL.

The chain combines TRBV11-2 with TRBJ2-1, with a weak D call TRBD2 (5 bases). The CDR3 sequence is 16 residues long. CDR1 is SGHAT, CDR2 FQNNGV, per germline. Trimming shortened V by 5 bases and J by 8 bases, and 22 bases separated the two germline ends. DNA of the CDR3: TGTGCCAGCAGCCAGCAGTGGACTCCCCTAAGGGATGAGCAGTTCTTC. The encoded protein is CASSQQWTPLRDEQFF. Full variable domain (remainder filled in from reference TRBV11-2 and TRBJ2-1): EAGVAQSPRYKIIEKRQSVAFWCNPISGHATLYWYQQILGQGPKLLIQFQNNGVVDDSQLPKDRFSAERLKGVDSTLKIQPAKLEDSAVYLCASSQQWTPLRDEQFFGPGTRLTVL.

This clonotype was detected only once. This clone may be a read error of a much larger clone one base away. The V gene is TRBV28, the J gene TRBJ2-2, with TRBD2 identical over 8 bases. CDR1 and CDR2 from the germline V gene are MDHEN and SYDVKM. CDR3 length: 13 residues. DNA of the CDR3: TGTGCCAGCTCCCTCCCCGATAGCGGGGAGGTGTTTTTT. It encodes CASSLPDSGEVFF.

This rearrangement joins TRBV4-2 to TRBJ2-2; D remains unclear. The CDR3 is 12 residues long. CDR1 is LGHNA and CDR2 is YNFKEQ in the germline V gene. CDR3 region: CAGSPDTGELFF. The CDR3 DNA follows: TGTGCTGGCAGCCCAGACACCGGGGAGCTGTTTTTT.

This clonotype is categorized as medium-sized. One end of the junction is discordant with germline, which a read error may explain. This chain links TRBV11-1 with TRBJ2-5; 8 nucleotides agree with TRBD2. Germline values: CDR1 SGHAT, CDR2 FQDESV (reference sequence). CDR3 length: 14 residues. CDR3 loop: CASSAGGPQGTQYF. The CDR3 nucleotides read TGTGCCAGCAGCGCGGGGGGACCTCAAGGGACCCAGTACTTC. Full variable domain (remainder filled in from reference TRBV11-1 and TRBJ2-5): EAEVAQSPRYKITEKSQAVAFWCDPISGHATLYWYRQILGQGPELLVQFQDESVVDDSQLPKDRFSAERLKGVDSTLKIQPAELGDSAMYLCASSAGGPQGTQYFGPGTRLLVL.

Note on this clonotype: A read error may produce the germline difference seen at one junction end. In DNA, the CDR3 is TGTACCAGCAGCTTAGACAGGGGGCTTGCCTACGAGCAGTACTTC. As protein: CTSSLDRGLAYEQYF. The chain recombines TRBV11-2 with TRBJ2-7, with TRBD1 matching over 10 bases. Germline CDR1 is SGHAT and CDR2 is FQNNGV. The CDR3 is made up of 15 amino acids.

There are many counts of this clonotype. This chain links TRBV6-1 with TRBJ1-4, with D tentatively TRBD1 (5 bases). The CDR3 consists of 17 residues. Germline V gene data show CDR1 as MNHNS and CDR2 as SASEGT. Trimming removed 6 bases from V and 0 bases from J, with 17 bases in between. The CDR3 reads CASSPRDGFATNEKLFF. CDR3 in DNA: TGTGCCAGCAGCCCCAGGGACGGCTTTGCAACTAATGAAAAACTGTTTTTT.